A selection of T cell receptor beta chains follows, all from one sample in a study of response to subunit inactivated influenza vaccine. Each CDR3 protein gets one entry after TCRdb re-called the RT-PCR reads with MiXCR. This sample yields some 520,000 distinct CDR3 sequences, of which approximately 17% are seen a single time; 3% belongs to the top ten. Specimen: CD4+ T cells sorted from PBMCs, collected roughly 24 months after vaccination. These receptors were obtained from a man between 50 and 69 years old who received an inactivated influenza vaccine. Both conserved end residues are part of each CDR3. D genes are given only for firm matches. Clone size, where shown, is once, few, many, or a class for clones that have expanded.

clone size,J gene,V gene,D gene,CDR3 DNA,CDR3 protein
NA,TRBJ2-7,TRBV6-2/TRBV6-3,TRBD2,TGTGCCAGCAGTTACGCCAGGACTAGCGGGAGGGCCTACGAGCAGTACTTC,CASSYARTSGRAYEQYF
NA,TRBJ1-2,TRBV7-9,NA,TGTGCCAGCAGCCCGGTAGGCCCGTCGGGAGGCTACACCTTC,CASSPVGPSGGYTF
NA,TRBJ2-7,TRBV6-1,NA,TGTGCCAGCAGTGAAGGCAGTACCTACGAGCAGTACTTC,CASSEGSTYEQYF
NA,TRBJ2-2,TRBV24-1,NA,TGTGCCACCAGTGATCCCCTGGGCAGCGGGAACACCGGGGAGCTGTTTTTT,CATSDPLGSGNTGELFF
many,TRBJ2-1,TRBV27,TRBD2,TGTGCCAGCAGTTCCCTCGGACTAGCGGGATTCGATGAGCAGTTCTTC,CASSSLGLAGFDEQFF
few,TRBJ2-1,TRBV29-1,TRBD2,TGCAGCGTTGTCGGACTAGCGGGGGGGCCAGACAATGAGCAGTTCTTC,CSVVGLAGGPDNEQFF
few,TRBJ2-3,TRBV20-1,TRBD2,TGCAGTGCTAGAGACCGACTAGCGGGTTACACAGATACGCAGTATTTT,CSARDRLAGYTDTQYF
few,TRBJ2-5,TRBV5-5,TRBD2,TGTGCCAGCAGCCCCTGGGGAGGGAGCACCCAAGAGACCCAGTACTTC,CASSPWGGSTQETQYF
few,TRBJ2-1,TRBV24-1,TRBD2,TGTGCCACCAGTGACCCGTCCGGGGGGGGCTCCTACAATGAGCAGTTCTTC,CATSDPSGGGSYNEQFF
many,TRBJ2-5,TRBV20-1,TRBD2,TGCAGTGCTAGTCCCAGCGGGGGGCCTGGGACCCAGTACTTC,CSASPSGGPGTQYF
NA,TRBJ2-1,TRBV7-3,TRBD2,TGTGCCAGCAGCGTATCCGGGACTAGCAGAAGTAACAATGAGCAGTTCTTC,CASSVSGTSRSNNEQFF
many,TRBJ2-1,TRBV7-9,NA,TGTGCCAGCAGCACGGGGAGGAACAATGAGCAGTTCTTC,CASSTGRNNEQFF
NA,TRBJ2-4,TRBV20-1,TRBD1,TGCAGTGCTAGTCGACAGGGGGGCATTCAGTACTTC,CSASRQGGIQYF
NA,TRBJ1-4,TRBV12-3/TRBV12-4,NA,TGTGCCAGCAGACCCGCAGGGTGGTATGAAAAACTGTTTTTT,CASRPAGWYEKLFF
few,TRBJ2-3,TRBV9,TRBD1,TGTGCCAGCAGCTCCCGGGACAGGGAGTCAGATACGCAGTATTTT,CASSSRDRESDTQYF
few,TRBJ2-5,TRBV27,TRBD2,TGTGCCAGCAGTTTATCGATGATTTATAGGACTAGCGGTAGAGGAGAGACCCAGTACTTC,CASSLSMIYRTSGRGETQYF
NA,TRBJ2-7,TRBV10-2,TRBD2,TGCGCCAGCCGCGGGACTAGTCTTCCCGAGCAGTACTTC,CASRGTSLPEQYF
many,TRBJ1-5,TRBV6-1,NA,TGTGCCAGCAAAGCAGGGAGCAATCAGCCCCAGCATTTT,CASKAGSNQPQHF
NA,TRBJ1-2,TRBV5-1,TRBD1,TGCGCCAGCAGCTGGACAGGGGGCGCAGGGAATGGCTACACCTTC,CASSWTGGAGNGYTF
NA,TRBJ1-1,TRBV4-2,NA,TGTGCCAGCAGCCAAGGAGGGACGGATAACACTGAAGCTTTCTTT,CASSQGGTDNTEAFF